The rows below give T cell receptor beta chains drawn from one sample of a study of blood T cell repertoires in COVID-19. Clones were sequenced by immunoSEQ multiplex PCR, and TCRdb holds only the in-frame ones, with some missing. The sample holds roughly 240,000 clones; about 80% are singletons and the top ten take about 2%. The sample comprised peripheral blood. Every receptor here comes from a woman at least 80 years old with acute or convalescent COVID-19. Each CDR3 is given with its conserved first and last residue. D genes are given only for firm matches. Rows give clone size only sometimes, using once, few, many, or a class for an expanded clone.

j_call d_call clone_size v_call cdr3_nt cdr3_aa
TRBJ1-1 TRBD1 NA TRBV6-2/TRBV6-3 TGTGCCAGCAGTTCCAGACAGGGAGTCGGGCCTAACACTGAAGCTTTCTTT CASSSRQGVGPNTEAFF
TRBJ1-5 NA NA TRBV7-6 TGTGCCAGCAGCTTAGGACCGGGCAGGGCTCCTCAGCCCCAGCATTTT CASSLGPGRAPQPQHF
TRBJ2-1 TRBD2 once TRBV7-2 TGTGCCAGCAGCTTAGGGGGTAGCGGGTTCTACAATGAGCAGTTCTTC CASSLGGSGFYNEQFF
TRBJ1-5 NA NA TRBV6-5 TGTGCCAGCAGGCCCATCAGGGGAAGCGGTCAGCCCCAGCATTTT CASRPIRGSGQPQHF
TRBJ2-5 NA NA TRBV6-2/TRBV6-3 TGTGCCAGCAGTTACTCGGGAGGGACCCAGTACTTC CASSYSGGTQYF
TRBJ2-1 TRBD1 NA TRBV6-5 TGTGCCAGCATTTCGGACAGGGTTTCCTACAATGAGCAGTTCTTC CASISDRVSYNEQFF
TRBJ2-5 NA NA TRBV7-9 TGTGCCAGCAGCTTAGCGACTCACGCGGAGACCCAGTACTTC CASSLATHAETQYF
TRBJ2-7 NA NA TRBV6-5 TGTGCCAGCCGCAACTCAGGGGATTTGACCTACGAGCAGTACTTC CASRNSGDLTYEQYF
TRBJ1-5 NA NA TRBV15 TGTGCCACCAGCAGGCTGCAGGTCTCGGCCCAGCATTTT CATSRLQVSAQHF
TRBJ2-1 NA NA TRBV6-5 TGTGCCAGCAGTTCGGGGACAGAGCAGTTCTTC CASSSGTEQFF
TRBJ2-2 NA NA TRBV4-3 TGCGCCAGCAGCCAAGATCACACCCAATACACCGGGGAGCTGTTTTTT CASSQDHTQYTGELFF
TRBJ1-2 NA few TRBV10-3 TGTGCCATCAGTGTGACAGAATCCTATGGCTACACCTTC CAISVTESYGYTF